This entry lists 19 T cell receptor beta chains sequenced from one sample in a study of CD8 T cells in Susac syndrome. With random hexamers, about 0.5 to 1 ug RNA was reverse transcribed. A single record per CDR3 protein comes from TCRdb applying MiXCR to the immunoSEQ multiplex PCR reads. The sample lists roughly 88,000 distinct CDR3 sequences; roughly 95% were seen once. Sequencing was performed on CD8+ T cells from PBMCs. The source of these receptors is a human donor with Susac syndrome.

This chain uses TRBV9 with TRBJ2-2; D is perhaps TRBD2 (5 bases). The V end was cut by 0 bases, the J end by 6 bases, with 9 bases between. CDR1 is SGDLS and CDR2 is YYNGEE in the germline V gene. There are 14 residues in the CDR3. CDR3 sequence reads: CASSVGTASGELFF. The DNA of the CDR3 is TGTGCCAGCAGCGTAGGGACTGCATCCGGGGAGCTGTTTTTT.

This chain uses TRBV6-2 or TRBV6-3 with TRBJ2-7; 7 nucleotides agree with TRBD1. Germline assignment: CDR1 MNHEY and CDR2 SVGEGT. This CDR3 has 14 residues. With V trimmed by 5 bases and J by 3 bases, 7 bases remained unmatched. The CDR3 DNA reads TGTGCCAGCAGTCGAGGACAGGCCCTCTACGAGCAGTACTTC. This encodes CASSRGQALYEQYF.

The rearrangement uses TRBV6-2 or TRBV6-3 and TRBJ2-7; 8 bases align to TRBD1. Germline V gives CDR1 MNHEY, CDR2 SVGEGT. The CDR3 has 15 amino acids. Unmatched junction bases numbered 2, after V lost 1 base and J lost 0 bases. The CDR3 DNA is TGTGCCAGCAGTTACTTGGGGACAGGCTCCTACGAGCAGTACGTC. Translation: CASSYLGTGSYEQYV.

The chain employs TRBV29-1 and TRBJ2-1, with D tentatively TRBD1 or TRBD2 (6 bases each). The CDR3 runs to 14 residues. Trimming cost V 1 base and J 2 bases, with 9 bases left between them. Germline V CDR1 and CDR2: SQVTM, ANQGSEA. CDR3 DNA: TGCAGCGTTGAAGGAGGGGGGACCTACAATGAGCAGTTCTTC. It yields the protein CSVEGGGTYNEQFF.

The rearrangement joins TRBV10-3 to TRBJ2-1; TRBD1 agrees at 10 bases. The trim removed 7 bases at V and 10 bases at J, leaving 7 bases unmatched. CDR3 size: 13 residues. Germline V CDR1 and CDR2: ENHRY, SYGVKD. The CDR3 region has the DNA TGTGCCATCACCCCTGGGACAGGGGCCGAGCAGTTCTTC. Translated: CAITPGTGAEQFF.

About this clonotype itself: The junction and the germline gene differ at one end; a read error may be behind it. The chain combines TRBV20-1 with TRBJ1-2; 7 bases agree with TRBD1. The CDR3 totals 12 residues. CDR1 and CDR2 (germline): DFQATT, SNEGSKA (reference sequence). The CDR3 loop is CRQGVTSVGYTF. The DNA for the CDR3 is TGTAGACAGGGAGTTACCTCCGTAGGCTACACCTTC.

The chain is built from TRBV12-3 or TRBV12-4 and TRBJ1-2; D possibly corresponds to TRBD1 (5 bases). This CDR3 is built from 14 residues. V lost 7 bases and J lost 3, with 15 bases in between. CDR3 region: CASTPRQGDYGYTF. The CDR3 coding sequence is TGTGCCAGCACCCCGAGGCAGGGTGACTATGGCTACACCTTC.

CDR3 sequence: CASSLVDRQETQYF. The CDR3 nucleotides are TGTGCCAGCAGTTTAGTAGACAGACAAGAGACCCAGTACTTC. The chain combines TRBV27 with TRBJ2-5, with a tentative D call TRBD1 (5 bases). Per germline, CDR1 MNHEY and CDR2 SMNVEV (reference sequence). Trimming cost V 2 bases and J 2 bases, with 9 bases left between them. There are 14 residues in the CDR3.

This chain uses TRBV5-1 with TRBJ1-6; TRBD1 aligns across 9 bases. J lost 7 bases, V lost 4 bases, and 9 bases had no gene match. The CDR3 length is 16 residues. Germline CDR1 SGHRS, CDR2 YFSETQ. In DNA, the CDR3 is TGCGCCAGCAGCCCGGCGGGACAGGGCCTAAATTCACCCCTCCACTTT. Residues: CASSPAGQGLNSPLHF. The full variable domain, completed using reference TRBV5-1 and TRBJ1-6, is KAGVTQTPRYLIKTRGQQVTLSCSPISGHRSVSWYQQTPGQGLQFLFEYFSETQRNKGNFPGRFSGRQFSNSRSEMNVSTLELGDSALYLCASSPAGQGLNSPLHFGNGTRLTVT.

This chain joins TRBV13 and TRBJ2-5, with 7 bases identical to TRBD1. The CDR3 spans 13 residues. Germline CDR1 reads PRHDT; CDR2 reads FYEKMQ (reference sequence). After removal of 5 bases from V and 2 bases from J, the junction contained 2 bases not matched to a gene. The CDR3 sequence: CASSLQGQETQYF. As DNA, the CDR3 is TGTGCCAGCAGCCTACAGGGGCAAGAGACCCAGTACTTC.

This rearrangement joins TRBV5-1 to TRBJ2-7, with D unclear. The CDR3 loop spans 13 amino acids. The ends were cut back, 0 bases at V and 5 bases at J, with 9 bases in the middle. Germline assignment: CDR1 SGHRS and CDR2 YFSETQ. CDR3: CASSLGPIDEQYV. DNA for the CDR3: TGCGCCAGCAGCTTGGGTCCAATTGACGAGCAGTACGTC.

The rearrangement links TRBV5-4 to TRBJ2-1; TRBD1 matches at 10 bases. Germline trimming cut 2 bases from V and 7 bases from J; bases unmatched to any gene: 6. The CDR3 length is 15 residues. CDR1 is SGHNT, CDR2 YYREEE, per germline (reference sequence). In nucleotides, the CDR3 is TGTGCCAGCAGCTTCCGACAGGGGGCGCGGAATGAGCAGTTCTTC. Translating gives CASSFRQGARNEQFF.

By sample fraction, this clonotype is medium-sized. At one of its ends the junction is not consistent with the germline gene, which may arise from a read error. The rearrangement joins TRBV7-2 to TRBJ1-6; D call uncertain. Per the germline V gene, CDR1 is SGHTA and CDR2 is FQGNSA. The CDR3 is 15 residues long. The CDR3 loop reads CASSQAVPDNSPLHF. DNA for the CDR3: TGCGCCAGCAGCCAAGCAGTCCCAGATAATTCACCCCTCCACTTT.

The chain combines TRBV11-2 with TRBJ2-5; D unresolved. The CDR3 contains 16 residues. Germline V CDR1 and CDR2: SGHAT, FQNNGV. V was shortened by 4 bases and J by 4 bases, with 19 bases between the two germline ends. CDR3 protein: CASSWTRNTGPETQYF. CDR3 in DNA: TGTGCCAGCAGCTGGACCCGAAACACGGGCCCAGAGACCCAGTACTTC.

The chain combines TRBV6-5 with TRBJ2-7; D possibly corresponds to TRBD2 (6 bases). The CDR3 sequence is 11 residues long. From germline, CDR1 is MNHEY and CDR2 SVGAGI. Between the trimmed V and J ends, which lost 7 bases and 4 bases, there was a span of 8 bases. The DNA of the CDR3 is TGTGCCAGCACTGCGGGGTACGAGCAGTACTTC. It is translated as CASTAGYEQYF.

This chain uses TRBV19 with TRBJ2-1, with 7 bases matching TRBD1. Germline CDR1 is LNHDA and CDR2 is SQIVND (reference sequence). This CDR3 is built from 16 residues. The junction had 4 bases not matched to a gene; V was cut back by 1 base and J by 1 base. The CDR3 nucleotides are TGTGCCAGTAGTATAGTAGCAGGGGGATCCTACAATGAGCAGTTCTTC. This encodes CASSIVAGGSYNEQFF.

This clonotype was seen a handful of times. V is TRBV27 and J is TRBJ1-2; D might be TRBD1 (5 bases). CDR1 is MNHEY and CDR2 is SMNVEV in the germline V gene (reference sequence). Trimming took off 4 bases at V and 4 bases at J, with 7 bases between the two ends. The length of the CDR3 is 12 residues. CDR3 residues: CASSSGSYGYTF. CDR3 DNA: TGTGCCAGCAGTTCAGGGAGCTATGGCTACACCTTC.

J is TRBJ2-1 and V is TRBV27; 9 bases agree with TRBD2. Germline V gene sequence: CDR1 MNHEY, CDR2 SMNVEV (reference sequence). The trim removed 5 bases at V and 5 bases at J, leaving 7 bases unmatched. This CDR3 comprises 15 residues. CDR3 region: CASSPRLAVHNEQFF. Here the CDR3 DNA reads TGTGCCAGCAGTCCCAGACTAGCGGTACACAATGAGCAGTTCTTC.

The chain employs TRBV20-1 and TRBJ2-7; weak D call: TRBD1 (6 bases). The CDR3 extends over 13 amino acids. Germline CDR1 and CDR2: DFQATT and SNEGSKA (reference sequence). Trimming stripped 6 bases from V and 1 base from J, with 13 bases between. CDR3 sequence reads: CSAGRTASYEQYV. CDR3 DNA: TGCAGTGCCGGTAGGACAGCTTCCTACGAGCAGTACGTC.